Sequencing of this TCR beta chain was carried out in a study of blood T cell repertoires in COVID-19. Study-level information: T cells, B-cell-depleted T cells, or PBMCs supplied cDNA or gDNA.

Per the authors' pipeline: For nucleated cells, counts were estimated from reference gene primer amplification. Here immunoSEQ multiplex PCR was the method, and the copy in TCRdb shows in-frame clones only, minus some. The DNA was the basis for D and trimming; V, J and clone size are from that table. The table shows approximately 210,000 clones, with 70% to 90% occurring only once. The CDR3 runs to 11 residues. CDR1 and CDR2 (germline): LNHDA, SQIVND (reference sequence). Trimming took off 7 bases at V and 8 bases at J, with 8 bases between the two ends. The V call is TRBV19, the J call TRBJ1-4; D gene ambiguous. Sequencing was performed on peripheral blood. The TCR was taken from a woman aged 50 to 65 with active or convalescent COVID-19. The CDR3 DNA is TGTGCCAGTAACACGGGGGAAAAACTGTTTTTT. It translates to CASNTGEKLFF.